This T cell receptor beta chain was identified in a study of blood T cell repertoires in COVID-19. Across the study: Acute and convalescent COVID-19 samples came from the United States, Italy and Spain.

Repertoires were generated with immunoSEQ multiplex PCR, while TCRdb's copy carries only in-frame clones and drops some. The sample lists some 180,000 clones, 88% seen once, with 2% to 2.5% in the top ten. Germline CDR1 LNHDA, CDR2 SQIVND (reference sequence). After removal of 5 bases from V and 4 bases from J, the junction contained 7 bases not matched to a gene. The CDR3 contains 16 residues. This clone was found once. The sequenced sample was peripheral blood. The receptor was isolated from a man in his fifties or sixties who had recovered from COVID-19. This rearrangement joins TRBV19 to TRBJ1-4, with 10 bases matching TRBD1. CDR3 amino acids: CASSSGQGVGNEKLFF. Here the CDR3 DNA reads TGTGCCAGTAGTTCCGGACAGGGGGTCGGTAATGAAAAACTGTTTTTT.